These 18 T cell receptor beta chains were sequenced from one sample in a study of blood T cell repertoires in COVID-19. Sequenced by immunoSEQ multiplex PCR; TCRdb stores in-frame clones only, minus some. The sample shows roughly 71,000 clones, approximately 86% of them seen only once. The sample taken for sequencing was peripheral blood. The receptors shown here come from a man aged 45-60 years with acute or convalescent COVID-19.

The chain joins TRBV14 to TRBJ2-3, with a tentative D call TRBD1 (6 bases). V was pared by 6 bases and J by 6 bases, with 16 bases between. This CDR3 contains 14 residues. In germline, CDR1 is SGHDN, CDR2 FVKESK. This CDR3 is CASRGQSLGDTQYF. CDR3 nucleotides: TGTGCCAGCAGAGGACAGTCCTTGGGGGATACGCAGTATTTT. The entire variable domain, with the rest obtained from reference TRBV14 and TRBJ2-3, is as follows: EAGVTQFPSHSVIEKGQTVTLRCDPISGHDNLYWYRRVMGKEIKFLLHFVKESKQDESGMPNNRFLAERTGGTYSTLKVQPAELEDSGVYFCASRGQSLGDTQYFGPGTRLTVL.

The chain uses TRBV5-6 and TRBJ2-7; D is perhaps TRBD2 (6 bases). Trimming shortened V by 0 bases and J by 5 bases, and 9 bases separated the two germline ends. Germline V lookup: CDR1 SGHDT, CDR2 YYEEEE. This CDR3 region has 13 residues. The CDR3: CASSLAGGDEQYF. In nucleotides, the CDR3 is TGTGCCAGCAGCTTGGCCGGAGGGGACGAGCAGTACTTC.

This chain uses TRBV27 with TRBJ1-4, with D maybe TRBD1 (5 bases). The V gene's germline CDR1 is MNHEY and CDR2 SMNVEV (reference sequence). V lost 6 bases, J lost 8 bases, and 22 bases lay in between. There are 16 residues in the CDR3. The CDR3 is CASSPTLVGAYEKLFF. Written as DNA, the CDR3 is TGTGCCAGCAGCCCCACATTAGTAGGGGCTTACGAAAAACTGTTTTTT.

The V call is TRBV11-2, the J call TRBJ2-7; 10 bases agree with TRBD1. Germline CDR1 is SGHAT and CDR2 is FQNNGV. The CDR3 spans 12 residues. V trimming: 5 bases; J trimming: 5 bases; junction bases outside the gene matches: 0. The CDR3 loop is CASSGQGDEQYF. The DNA for the CDR3 is TGTGCCAGCAGCGGACAGGGGGACGAGCAGTACTTC.

V and J are TRBV5-1 and TRBJ1-2; TRBD1 might be the D (5 bases). The CDR3 runs to 13 residues. Germline lookup yields CDR1 SGHRS and CDR2 YFSETQ. The V end was cut by 6 bases, the J end by 4 bases, with 13 bases between. In DNA form, the CDR3 reads TGCGCCAGCACCGGATGGCAGGGCTATGGCTACACCTTC. It is translated as CASTGWQGYGYTF.

The chain employs TRBV10-1 and TRBJ2-1; D is perhaps TRBD2 (5 bases). Trimming cost V 0 bases and J 7 bases, with 7 bases left between them. Germline V gene data show CDR1 as WNHNN and CDR2 as SYGVQD (reference sequence). The CDR3 spans 13 residues. The CDR3 here is CASSESTINEQFF. For the CDR3, the DNA is TGCGCCAGCAGTGAGTCGACTATAAATGAGCAGTTCTTC.

J is TRBJ1-2 and V is TRBV18; 9 nucleotides align to TRBD1. The CDR3 is 17 amino acids. Germline CDR1 reads KGHSH; CDR2 reads LQKENI. J gave up 6 bases and V 3 bases, and 14 bases lay outside the gene matches. The CDR3 loop reads CASSPGGQGWSGDGYTF. CDR3 coding DNA: TGTGCCAGCTCACCCGGGGGACAGGGTTGGTCCGGCGATGGCTACACCTTC. Looking up the rest from reference TRBV18 and TRBJ1-2 gives the full variable domain: NAGVMQNPRHLVRRRGQEARLRCSPMKGHSHVYWYRQLPEEGLKFMVYLQKENIIDESGMPKERFSAEFPKEGPSILRIQQVVRGDSAAYFCASSPGGQGWSGDGYTFGSGTRLTVV.

This clone turned up a few times. J is TRBJ2-2 and V is TRBV19, with 10 bases identical to TRBD2. V shed 10 bases, J shed 1 base, and the junction held 6 bases outside the gene matches. CDR3 size: 15 residues. Germline CDR1 reads LNHDA; CDR2 reads SQIVND (reference sequence). CDR3 nucleotides: TGTGCCACCTCTCGACTAGCGGGGAACACCGGGGAGCTGTTTTTT. Translated: CATSRLAGNTGELFF.

This rearrangement joins TRBV19 to TRBJ2-5, with D perhaps TRBD1 (5 bases). V lost 7 bases and J 4 bases, leaving 13 bases between the germline ends. The CDR3 is 13 residues long. From germline, CDR1 is LNHDA and CDR2 SQIVND (reference sequence). DNA of the CDR3: TGTGCCAGTACCCGCGGACACGGAGAGACCCAGTACTTC. The encoded protein is CASTRGHGETQYF.

The J gene is TRBJ2-3, the V gene TRBV7-6, with D tentatively TRBD1 (6 bases). The V end lost 1 base, the J end lost 4 bases, and 12 bases lay between the germline ends. The CDR3 is 15 residues long. Germline V lookup: CDR1 SGHVS, CDR2 FNYEAQ. The CDR3 sequence: CASSLGAQGSDTQYF. The CDR3 region has the DNA TGTGCCAGCAGCTTAGGGGCCCAGGGGTCAGATACGCAGTATTTT.

This sequence joins TRBV7-9 and TRBJ2-1; the match to TRBD2 covers 13 bases. There are 15 residues in the CDR3. Germline V CDR1 and CDR2: SEHNR, FQNEAQ (reference sequence). The ends lost 5 bases at V and 10 bases at J; junction bases unmatched: 8. Here the CDR3 DNA reads TGTGCCAGCAGCCCAACTAGCGGGGGGGCCTGGGAGCAGTTCTTC. Its protein is CASSPTSGGAWEQFF. Variable domain in full (rest from reference TRBV7-9 and TRBJ2-1): DTGVSQNPRHKITKRGQNVTFRCDPISEHNRLYWYRQTLGQGPEFLTYFQNEAQLEKSRLLSDRFSAERPKGSFSTLEIQRTEQGDSAMYLCASSPTSGGAWEQFFGPGTRLTVL.

The chain has TRBV4-1 and TRBJ1-2; D is ambiguous. There are 16 residues in the CDR3. V shed 4 bases and J shed 0 bases, with 15 bases lying between them. The germline gives CDR1 MGHRA, CDR2 YSYEKL. The CDR3 region has the DNA TGCGCCAGCAGCCCAGAATTAGAGTTAGCTAACTATGGCTACACCTTC. Its translation: CASSPELELANYGYTF.

The CDR3 DNA is TGTGCCAGCAGCAGAGGGACAGGGCACTATGGCTACACCTTC. It yields the protein CASSRGTGHYGYTF. The V and J genes are TRBV5-6 and TRBJ1-2; 9 bases line up with TRBD1. V lost 4 bases, J lost 3 bases, and 4 bases stayed unmatched. The CDR3 has 14 amino acids. Germline V lookup: CDR1 SGHDT, CDR2 YYEEEE.

This chain joins TRBV12-3 or TRBV12-4 and TRBJ1-1, with D possibly being TRBD1 (6 bases). CDR3 size: 13 residues. Trimming stripped 7 bases from V and 5 bases from J, with 14 bases between. The CDR3 sequence is CASIQGLGTEAFF. CDR3 bases: TGTGCCAGCATTCAGGGGCTGGGAACTGAAGCTTTCTTT.

In its sample, this clone was seen once. The V call is TRBV19, the J call TRBJ1-2; possible D gene TRBD1, 6 bases. Germline CDR1 reads LNHDA; CDR2 reads SQIVND (reference sequence). This CDR3 is built from 14 residues. The V and J ends lost 5 bases and 4 bases respectively, with 14 bases between them. CDR3 protein: CASSVAGHTYGYTF. The CDR3 DNA follows: TGTGCCAGTAGTGTAGCGGGACACACCTATGGCTACACCTTC.

The chain uses TRBV12-5 and TRBJ2-1; TRBD1 agrees at 11 bases. The CDR3 consists of 18 residues. J lost 9 bases, V lost 3 bases, and 16 bases had no gene match. CDR1 and CDR2 (germline): LGHNT, FRNRAP. The CDR3, as DNA: TGTGCTAGTGGTTTTCTGCGGTCGGGGACAGGGGGTTTGGGTGAGCAGTTCTTC. This translates into CASGFLRSGTGGLGEQFF. Complete variable domain (other parts from reference TRBV12-5 and TRBJ2-1): DARVTQTPRHKVTEMGQEVTMRCQPILGHNTVFWYRQTMMQGLELLAYFRNRAPLDDSGMPKDRFSAEMPDATLATLKIQPSEPRDSAVYFCASGFLRSGTGGLGEQFFGPGTRLTVL.

This clone was observed a handful of times. The chain links TRBV7-2 to TRBJ1-5; D not certain. CDR1 is SGHTA and CDR2 is FQGNSA in the germline V gene. The CDR3 length is 14 residues. Trimming removed 6 bases at V and 7 bases at J, with 16 bases between. CDR3 region: CASRKVEGGQPQHF. The CDR3 nucleotides read TGTGCCAGCAGGAAAGTTGAGGGTGGGCAGCCCCAGCATTTT.

J is TRBJ1-5 and V is TRBV5-1, with 9 positions matching TRBD1. Germline V gene sequence: CDR1 SGHRS, CDR2 YFSETQ. V shed 3 bases and J 6 bases; nucleotides not matched to a gene: 7. The length of the CDR3 is 15 residues. CDR3 in amino acids: CASSSTGGVTQPQHF. Here the CDR3 DNA reads TGCGCCAGCAGCTCAACAGGGGGCGTAACTCAGCCCCAGCATTTT.